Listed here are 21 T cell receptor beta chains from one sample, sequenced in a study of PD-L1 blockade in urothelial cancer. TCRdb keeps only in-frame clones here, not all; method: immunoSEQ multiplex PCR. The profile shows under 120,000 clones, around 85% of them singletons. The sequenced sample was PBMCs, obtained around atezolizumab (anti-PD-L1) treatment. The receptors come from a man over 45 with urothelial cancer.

For the CDR3, the DNA is TGTGCCAGCAGTGTAGGGACAGCCACGCAGGAGCAGTACTTC. It translates to CASSVGTATQEQYF. The chain employs TRBV2 and TRBJ2-7, with 7 bases lining up with TRBD1. V shed 4 bases and J 7 bases; nucleotides not matched to a gene: 10. This CDR3 is built from 14 residues. Germline CDR1 and CDR2: SNHLY and FYNNEI.

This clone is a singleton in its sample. CDR3 sequence (DNA): TGTGCCAGCAGCCAAGAAACTAGCGGCTACAATGAGCAGTTCTTC. Amino acids: CASSQETSGYNEQFF. The chain recombines TRBV4-2 with TRBJ2-1; TRBD2 aligns across 8 bases. Germline CDR1 reads LGHNA; CDR2 reads YNFKEQ. CDR3 length equals 15 residues. The V segment lost 0 bases and the J segment 3 bases; nucleotides outside the gene matches: 1.

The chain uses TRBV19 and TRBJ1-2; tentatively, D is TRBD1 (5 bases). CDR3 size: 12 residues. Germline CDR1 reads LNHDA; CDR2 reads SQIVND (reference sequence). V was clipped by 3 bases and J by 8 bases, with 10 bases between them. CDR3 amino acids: CASSIRGSGYTF. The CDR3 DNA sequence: TGTGCCAGTAGTATCCGGGGGAGCGGCTACACCTTC.

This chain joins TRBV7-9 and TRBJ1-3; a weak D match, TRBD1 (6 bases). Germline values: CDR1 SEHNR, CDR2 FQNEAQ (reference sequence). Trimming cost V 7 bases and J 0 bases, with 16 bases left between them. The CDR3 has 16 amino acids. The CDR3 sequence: CASIRHRENSGNTIYF. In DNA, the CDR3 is TGTGCCAGCATCCGACACAGGGAAAACTCTGGAAACACCATATATTTT.

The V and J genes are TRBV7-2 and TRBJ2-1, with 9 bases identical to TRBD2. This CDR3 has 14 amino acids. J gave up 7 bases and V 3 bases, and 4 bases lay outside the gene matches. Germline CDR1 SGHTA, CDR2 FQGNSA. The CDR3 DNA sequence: TGTGCCAGCAGCTTTCCTAGCGGGGTGAATGAGCAGTTCTTC. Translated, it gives CASSFPSGVNEQFF. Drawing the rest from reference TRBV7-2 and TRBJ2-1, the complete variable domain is GAGVSQSPSNKVTEKGKDVELRCDPISGHTALYWYRQSLGQGLEFLIYFQGNSAPDKSGLPSDRFSAERTGGSVSTLTIQRTQQEDSAVYLCASSFPSGVNEQFFGPGTRLTVL.

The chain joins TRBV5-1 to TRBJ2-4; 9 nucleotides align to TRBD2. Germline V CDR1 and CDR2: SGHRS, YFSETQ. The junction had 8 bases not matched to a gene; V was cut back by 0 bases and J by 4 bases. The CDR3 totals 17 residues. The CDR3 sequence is CASSLVSGSPSKNIQYF. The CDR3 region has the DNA TGCGCCAGCAGCTTGGTTAGCGGGAGTCCCTCTAAAAACATTCAGTACTTC. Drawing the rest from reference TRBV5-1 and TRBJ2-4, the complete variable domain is KAGVTQTPRYLIKTRGQQVTLSCSPISGHRSVSWYQQTPGQGLQFLFEYFSETQRNKGNFPGRFSGRQFSNSRSEMNVSTLELGDSALYLCASSLVSGSPSKNIQYFGAGTRLSVL.

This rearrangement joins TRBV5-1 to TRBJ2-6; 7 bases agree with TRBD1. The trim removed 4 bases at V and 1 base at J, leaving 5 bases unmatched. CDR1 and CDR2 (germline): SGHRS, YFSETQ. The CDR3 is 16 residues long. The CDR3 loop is CASSRSGGSGANVLTF. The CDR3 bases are TGCGCCAGCAGCAGGTCAGGGGGATCTGGGGCCAACGTCCTGACTTTC.

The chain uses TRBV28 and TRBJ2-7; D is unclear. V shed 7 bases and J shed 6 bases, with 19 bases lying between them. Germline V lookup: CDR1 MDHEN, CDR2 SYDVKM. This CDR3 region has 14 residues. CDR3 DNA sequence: TGTGCCAGCACCTTGGTGGGCACCCTGGGCGAGCAGTACTTC. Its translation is CASTLVGTLGEQYF.

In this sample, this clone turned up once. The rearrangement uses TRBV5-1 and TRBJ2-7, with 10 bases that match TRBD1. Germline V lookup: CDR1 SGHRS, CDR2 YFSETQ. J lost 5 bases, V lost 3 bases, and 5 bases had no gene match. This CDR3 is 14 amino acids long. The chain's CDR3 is CASSSGTGDDEQYF. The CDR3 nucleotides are TGCGCCAGCAGCTCCGGGACAGGGGACGACGAGCAGTACTTC.

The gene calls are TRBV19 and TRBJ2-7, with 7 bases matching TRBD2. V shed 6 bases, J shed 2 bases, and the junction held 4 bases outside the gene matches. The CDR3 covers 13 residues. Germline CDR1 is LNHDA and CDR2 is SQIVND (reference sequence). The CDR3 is CASSDSGPYEQYF. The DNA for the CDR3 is TGTGCCAGTAGCGATAGCGGGCCCTACGAGCAGTACTTC.

CDR3 bases: TGTGCCAGCAGCCCTCGACAGGGAGTCTATGGCTACACCTTC. Its translation: CASSPRQGVYGYTF. The chain recombines TRBV27 with TRBJ1-2; 7 positions agree with TRBD1. V trimming: 6 bases; J trimming: 4 bases; junction bases outside the gene matches: 8. There are 14 residues in the CDR3. Looked up from germline, CDR1 is MNHEY and CDR2 is SMNVEV (reference sequence).

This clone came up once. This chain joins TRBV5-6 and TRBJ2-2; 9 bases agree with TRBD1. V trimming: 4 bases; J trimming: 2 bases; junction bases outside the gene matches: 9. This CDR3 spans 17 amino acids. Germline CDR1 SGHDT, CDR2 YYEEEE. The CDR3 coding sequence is TGTGCCAGCAGCCCACCGGACAGGGGTTATAACACCGGGGAGCTGTTTTTT. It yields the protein CASSPPDRGYNTGELFF.

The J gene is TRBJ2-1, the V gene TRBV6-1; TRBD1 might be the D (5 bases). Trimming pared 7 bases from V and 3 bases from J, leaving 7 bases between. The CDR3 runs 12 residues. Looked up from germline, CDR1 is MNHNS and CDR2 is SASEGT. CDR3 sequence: CASTGLYNEQFF. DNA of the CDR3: TGTGCCAGCACAGGGCTCTACAATGAGCAGTTCTTC.

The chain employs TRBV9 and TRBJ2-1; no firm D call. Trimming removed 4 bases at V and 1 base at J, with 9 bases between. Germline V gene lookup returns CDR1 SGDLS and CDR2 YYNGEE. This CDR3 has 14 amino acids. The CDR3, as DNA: TGTGCCAGCAGCTCGGGTCTTTCCTACAATGAGCAGTTCTTC. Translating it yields CASSSGLSYNEQFF.

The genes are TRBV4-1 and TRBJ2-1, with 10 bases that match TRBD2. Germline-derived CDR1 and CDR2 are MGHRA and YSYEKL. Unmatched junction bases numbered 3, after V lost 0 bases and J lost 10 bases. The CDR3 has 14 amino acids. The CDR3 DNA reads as TGCGCCAGCAGCCAAGAGGGTAGCGGGAGGGAGCAGTTCTTC. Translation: CASSQEGSGREQFF.

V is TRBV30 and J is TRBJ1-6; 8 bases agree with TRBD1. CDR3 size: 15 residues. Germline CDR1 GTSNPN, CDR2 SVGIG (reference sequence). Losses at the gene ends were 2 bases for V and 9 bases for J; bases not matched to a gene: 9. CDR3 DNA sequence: TGTGCCTGGAGTACCCGGCGACAGGGGTCTTCACCCCTCCACTTT. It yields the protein CAWSTRRQGSSPLHF. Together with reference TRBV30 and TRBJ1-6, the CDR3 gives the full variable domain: SQTIHQWPATLVQPVGSPLSLECTVEGTSNPNLYWYRQAAGRGLQLLFYSVGIGQISSEVPQNLSASRPQDRQFILSSKKLLLSDSGFYLCAWSTRRQGSSPLHFGNGTRLTVT.

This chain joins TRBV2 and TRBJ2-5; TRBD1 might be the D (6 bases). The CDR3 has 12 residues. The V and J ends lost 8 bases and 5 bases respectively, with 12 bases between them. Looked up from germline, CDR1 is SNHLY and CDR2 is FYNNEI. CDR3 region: CASGQRLETQYF. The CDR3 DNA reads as TGTGCCAGCGGACAGCGGTTGGAGACCCAGTACTTC.

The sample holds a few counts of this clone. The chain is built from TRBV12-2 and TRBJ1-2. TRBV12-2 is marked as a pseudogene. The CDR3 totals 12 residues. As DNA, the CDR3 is TGTGCAAGTCCCCTCTCTGACTATGGCTACACCTTC. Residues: CASPLSDYGYTF.

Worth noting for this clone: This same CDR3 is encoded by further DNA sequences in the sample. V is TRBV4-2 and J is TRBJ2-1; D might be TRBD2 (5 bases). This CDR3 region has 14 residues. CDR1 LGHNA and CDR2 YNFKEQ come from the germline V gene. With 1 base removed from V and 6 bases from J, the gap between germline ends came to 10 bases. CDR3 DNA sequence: TGTGCCAGCAGCCAAGCGGGATCTGCCAATGAGCAGTTCTTC. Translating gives CASSQAGSANEQFF.

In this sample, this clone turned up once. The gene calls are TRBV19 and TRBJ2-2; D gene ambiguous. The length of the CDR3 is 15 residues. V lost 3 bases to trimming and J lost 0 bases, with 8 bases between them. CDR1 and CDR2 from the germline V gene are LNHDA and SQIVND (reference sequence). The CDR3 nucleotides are TGTGCCAGTAGTATCACAGTCGCGAACACCGGGGAGCTGTTTTTT. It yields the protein CASSITVANTGELFF.

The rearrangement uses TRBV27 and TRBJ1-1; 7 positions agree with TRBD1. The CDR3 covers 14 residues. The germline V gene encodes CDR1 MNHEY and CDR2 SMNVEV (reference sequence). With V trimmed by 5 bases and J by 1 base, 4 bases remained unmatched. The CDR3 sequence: CASSHGTENTEAFF. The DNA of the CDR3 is TGTGCCAGCAGTCACGGGACAGAGAACACTGAAGCTTTCTTT.